The 13 T cell receptor beta chains below come from one sample, sequenced in a study of shared clonotypes between healthy human individuals. The data were produced by immunoSEQ multiplex PCR, yet TCRdb's version contains in-frame clones alone and is incomplete. The repertoire holds 450,000 to 500,000 clones, with 81% as singletons. Material: PBMCs. All receptors derive from a woman between 40 and 50 years old in good health. Some clones in this sample may be carry-over from other donors' samples.

In the case of this clone: A read error may be the cause here, since a much bigger clone is one base away. This chain connects TRBV25-1 to TRBJ1-2; D uncertain. The V gene's germline CDR1 is MGHDK and CDR2 SYGVNS. The ends were cut back, 3 bases at V and 3 bases at J, with 5 bases in the middle. The CDR3 is 12 residues long. The CDR3 nucleotides are TGTGCCAGCAGTGACAGTCACTATGGCTACACCTTC. Residues: CASSDSHYGYTF.

V is TRBV7-6 and J is TRBJ2-7; D is undetermined. Germline CDR1 SGHVS, CDR2 FNYEAQ. The CDR3 length is 13 residues. Trimming stripped 4 bases from V and 2 bases from J, with 9 bases between. CDR3 DNA: TGTGCCAGCAGCTCGAGCACCGCCTACGAGCAGTACTTC. Translation gives CASSSSTAYEQYF.

This chain joins TRBV2 and TRBJ2-1; TRBD2 aligns across 9 bases. V lost 8 bases to trimming and J lost 0 bases; unmatched junction nucleotides: 5. In germline, CDR1 is SNHLY, CDR2 FYNNEI. CDR3 length: 15 amino acids. The CDR3 protein is CASETTSGSYNEQFF. The CDR3 DNA reads TGTGCCAGCGAGACGACTAGCGGCTCCTACAATGAGCAGTTCTTC.

The chain is built from TRBV6-4 and TRBJ2-2; 11 bases match TRBD2. This CDR3 contains 16 residues. CDR1 and CDR2 (germline): MRHNA, SNTAGT. J lost 2 bases, V lost 6 bases, and 5 bases had no gene match. The CDR3 sequence: CASSRTSGSNTGELFF. CDR3 nucleotides: TGTGCCAGCAGCCGCACTAGCGGGAGTAACACCGGGGAGCTGTTTTTT.

This clone was counted between two and nine times. V and J are TRBV11-2 and TRBJ1-5, with D uncertain. The length of the CDR3 is 14 residues. Per germline, CDR1 SGHAT and CDR2 FQNNGV. The V end lost 1 base, the J end lost 4 bases, and 8 bases lay between the germline ends. The CDR3 is CASSLGPTNQPQHF. CDR3 coding DNA: TGTGCCAGCAGCTTAGGACCGACAAATCAGCCCCAGCATTTT.

This clone was seen a single time. This likely traces to a read error, being one base from a far larger clone. Different DNA sequences within this sample yield the same CDR3. V gene TRBV28 combines with J gene TRBJ1-1; D gene uncertain. Germline CDR1 MDHEN, CDR2 SYDVKM. The CDR3 is made up of 10 amino acids. This CDR3 reads CASSKARAFF. In DNA form, the CDR3 reads TGTGCTAGCAGTAAAGCTAGGGCTTTCTTT.

The gene calls are TRBV5-4 and TRBJ2-7; D is ambiguous. CDR1 SGHNT and CDR2 YYREEE come from the germline V gene (reference sequence). The CDR3 length is 14 residues. V lost 4 bases and J 3 bases, leaving 14 bases between the germline ends. CDR3: CASSPETSGYEQYF. The CDR3 nucleotides are TGTGCCAGCAGCCCGGAAACTTCAGGCTACGAGCAGTACTTC. Full variable domain (rest looked up from reference TRBV5-4 and TRBJ2-7): ETGVTQSPTHLIKTRGQQVTLRCSSQSGHNTVSWYQQALGQGPQFIFQYYREEENGRGNFPPRFSGLQFPNYSSELNVNALELDDSALYLCASSPETSGYEQYFGPGTRLTVT.

V gene TRBV4-2 combines with J gene TRBJ1-5; 9 positions agree with TRBD1. Germline loops: CDR1 LGHNA, CDR2 YNFKEQ. This CDR3 has 16 residues. J lost 5 bases, V lost 1 base, and 6 bases had no gene match. CDR3 nucleotide sequence: TGTGCCAGCAGCCAAGGGGGACAGGGAATGGATCAGCCCCAGCATTTT. The encoded protein is CASSQGGQGMDQPQHF.

CDR3 in amino acids: CASSLGLAVNLAQYF. In nucleotides, the CDR3 is TGCGCCAGCAGCTTAGGACTAGCGGTGAATCTAGCGCAGTATTTT. V is TRBV5-1 and J is TRBJ2-3; 10 nucleotides line up with TRBD2. The CDR3 spans 15 residues. CDR1 and CDR2 (germline): SGHRS, YFSETQ. With V trimmed by 2 bases and J by 10 bases, 10 bases remained unmatched.

As regards this clone: A far bigger clonotype differs at one base, so this is likely a read error. CDR3 loop: CASSELDRGADTQYF. The CDR3, as DNA: TGTGCCAGCAGTGAACTGGATAGGGGGGCAGATACGCAGTATTTT. The V call is TRBV25-1, the J call TRBJ2-3; D is tentatively TRBD1 or TRBD2 (6 bases each). The V end lost 2 bases, the J end lost 4 bases, and 13 bases lay between the germline ends. In germline, CDR1 is MGHDK, CDR2 SYGVNS. There are 15 residues in the CDR3.

Concerning this clone: With a far larger clone one base away, a read error is the likely cause. The CDR3 ends on some other residue instead of the conserved phenylalanine or tryptophan, so this is likely a read error. The J gene is TRBJ1-1, the V gene TRBV29-1, with D possibly matching TRBD1 (5 bases). Germline V CDR1 and CDR2: SQVTM, ANQGSEA. V shed 6 bases and J shed 3 bases, with 17 bases lying between them. This CDR3 comprises 14 residues. The CDR3, as DNA: TGCAGCGTCCTCGGGTGGGGGTCGGACACTGAAGCTTTCCTT. This gives the protein CSVLGWGSDTEAFL.

The chain combines TRBV25-1 with TRBJ2-6, with no clear D. This CDR3 is built from 13 residues. Germline CDR1 MGHDK, CDR2 SYGVNS. V dropped 3 bases and J dropped 4 bases, with 4 bases sitting between them. CDR3 loop: CASSEQGANVLTF. CDR3 DNA: TGTGCCAGCAGTGAGCAGGGGGCCAACGTCCTGACTTTC.

This clone was seen a handful of times. The chain has TRBV5-4 and TRBJ2-1; TRBD1 agrees at 11 bases. This CDR3 is 15 amino acids long. Germline V CDR1 and CDR2: SGHNT, YYREEE (reference sequence). V dropped 4 bases and J dropped 4; count of bases not matched to a gene: 4. CDR3 loop: CASSPGTGGYNEQFF. The DNA for the CDR3 is TGTGCCAGCAGCCCCGGGACAGGGGGTTACAATGAGCAGTTCTTC.